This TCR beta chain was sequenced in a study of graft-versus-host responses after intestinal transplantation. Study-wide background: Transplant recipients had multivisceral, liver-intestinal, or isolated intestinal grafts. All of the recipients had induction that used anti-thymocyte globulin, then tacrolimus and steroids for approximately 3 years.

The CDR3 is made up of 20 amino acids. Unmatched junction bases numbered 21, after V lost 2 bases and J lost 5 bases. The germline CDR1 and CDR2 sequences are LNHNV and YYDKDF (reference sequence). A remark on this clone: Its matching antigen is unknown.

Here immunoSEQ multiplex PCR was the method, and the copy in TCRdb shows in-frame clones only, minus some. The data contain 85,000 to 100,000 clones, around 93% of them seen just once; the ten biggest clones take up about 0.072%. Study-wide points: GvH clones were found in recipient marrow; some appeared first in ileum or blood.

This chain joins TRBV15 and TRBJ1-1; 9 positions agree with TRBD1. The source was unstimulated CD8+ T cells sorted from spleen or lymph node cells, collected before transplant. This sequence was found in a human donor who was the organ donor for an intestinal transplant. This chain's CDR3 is CATSRTIYRGRFEERTEAFF. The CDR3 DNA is TGTGCCACCAGCAGAACCATTTACAGGGGGCGTTTCGAAGAGCGGACTGAAGCTTTCTTT.